This TCR beta chain was identified during a study of patients and donors after allogeneic stem cell transplantation. TCRdb re-called the RT-PCR reads with MiXCR, one entry per CDR3 protein. The sample gives about a million distinct CDR3 sequences, roughly 18% of which show up once; around 5.5% is in the top ten. The CDR3 is 15 residues long. In germline, CDR1 is SGHTA, CDR2 FQGTGA. V shed 6 bases and J 1 base; nucleotides not matched to a gene: 6. The chain couples TRBV7-3 to TRBJ2-4, with 7 positions matching TRBD1. Source material: blood, either unsorted or a sorted T cell fraction (not recorded which). The receptor was derived from a human donor who was either an allogeneic HSCT recipient or a stem cell or donor lymphocyte infusion donor (not recorded which). It is not recorded whose cells these are; they may come from a transplant donor. CDR3 region: CASRTGIGAKNIQYF. CDR3 nucleotide sequence: TGTGCCAGCAGGACAGGGATCGGGGCCAAAAACATTCAGTACTTC.